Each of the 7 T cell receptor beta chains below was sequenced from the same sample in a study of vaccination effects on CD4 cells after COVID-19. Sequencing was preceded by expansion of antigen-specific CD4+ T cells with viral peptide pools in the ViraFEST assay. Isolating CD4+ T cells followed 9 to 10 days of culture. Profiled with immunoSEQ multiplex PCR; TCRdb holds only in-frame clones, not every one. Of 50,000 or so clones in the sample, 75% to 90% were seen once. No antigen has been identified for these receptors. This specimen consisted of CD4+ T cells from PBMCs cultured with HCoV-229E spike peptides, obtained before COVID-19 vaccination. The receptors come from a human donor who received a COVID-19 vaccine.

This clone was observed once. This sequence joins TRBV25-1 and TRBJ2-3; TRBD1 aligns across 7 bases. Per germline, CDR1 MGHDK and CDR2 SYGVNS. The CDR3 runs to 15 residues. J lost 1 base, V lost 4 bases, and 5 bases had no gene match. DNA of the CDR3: TGTGCCAGCAGTGCCCCAACAGGGGGCACAGATACGCAGTATTTT. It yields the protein CASSAPTGGTDTQYF.

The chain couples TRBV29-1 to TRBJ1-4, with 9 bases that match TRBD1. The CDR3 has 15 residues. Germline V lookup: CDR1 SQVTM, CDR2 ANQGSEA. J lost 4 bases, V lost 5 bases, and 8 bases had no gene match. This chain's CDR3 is CSVTSGTGSNEKLFF. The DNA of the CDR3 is TGCAGCGTTACCTCCGGGACAGGGAGTAATGAAAAACTGTTTTTT.

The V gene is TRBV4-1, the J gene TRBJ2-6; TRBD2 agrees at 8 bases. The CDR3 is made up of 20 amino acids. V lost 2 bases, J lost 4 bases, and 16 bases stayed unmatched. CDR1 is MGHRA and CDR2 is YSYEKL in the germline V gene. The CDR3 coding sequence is TGCGCCAGCAGCCAAACCCCCGAGCGGGGGCCTGGTGGAGGGGCCAACGTCCTGACTTTC. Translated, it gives CASSQTPERGPGGGANVLTF.

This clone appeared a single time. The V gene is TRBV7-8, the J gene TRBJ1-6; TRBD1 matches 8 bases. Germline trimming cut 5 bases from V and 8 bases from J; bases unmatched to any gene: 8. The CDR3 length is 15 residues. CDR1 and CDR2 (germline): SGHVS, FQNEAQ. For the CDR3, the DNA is TGTGCCAGCAGCCAAGACAGGGGTCACTATTCACCCCTCCACTTT. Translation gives CASSQDRGHYSPLHF.

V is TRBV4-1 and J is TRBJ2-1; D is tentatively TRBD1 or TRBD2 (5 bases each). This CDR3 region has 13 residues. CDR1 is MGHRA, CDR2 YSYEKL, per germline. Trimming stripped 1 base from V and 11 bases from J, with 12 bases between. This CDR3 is CASSQGGVAKQFF. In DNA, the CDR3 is TGCGCCAGCAGCCAAGGAGGGGTGGCTAAGCAGTTCTTC.

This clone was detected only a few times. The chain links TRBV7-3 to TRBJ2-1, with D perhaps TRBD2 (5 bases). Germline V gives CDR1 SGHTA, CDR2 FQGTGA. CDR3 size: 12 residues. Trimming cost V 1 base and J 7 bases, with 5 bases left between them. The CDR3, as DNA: TGTGCCAGCAGCTTAAGAGGGAATGAGCAGTTCTTC. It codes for CASSLRGNEQFF.

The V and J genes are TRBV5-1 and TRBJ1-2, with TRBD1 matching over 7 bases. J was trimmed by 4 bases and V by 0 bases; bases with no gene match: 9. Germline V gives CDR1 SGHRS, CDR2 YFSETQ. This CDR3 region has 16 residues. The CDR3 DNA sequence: TGCGCCAGCAGCTTGGCCCAGGGACAGATCGGCTATGGCTACACCTTC. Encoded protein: CASSLAQGQIGYGYTF.